This T cell receptor beta chain was captured in a study of beta chain features in type 1 diabetes. The CDR3 is 13 amino acids. Germline loops: CDR1 SGHTA, CDR2 FQGNSA. V was trimmed by 0 bases and J by 1 base, leaving 4 bases between them. This clone was picked up a small number of times. The antigen remains unidentified. In the same sample, other DNA sequences code for this CDR3. Study results and limitations: TCRB CDR3s from Type 1 diabetes patients were moderately but significantly shorter in all four CD4+ subsets. For cells with high TCR expression, cDNA sequencing could yield over-representation.

Every isolated RNA sample was fully reverse transcribed, so sequencing captured expressed TCRB transcripts. Measured with immunoSEQ multiplex PCR; TCRdb has only the in-frame clones, and not every one. The sample shows more than 300,000 clones, around 9% of them seen only once. Isolation of CD4+ naive, central memory, regulatory and stem cell-like memory cells was achieved by sorting via CD45RO/CCR7/CD25/CD127/CD95/CD27. The TCR was taken from a man aged 30 to 45 with type 1 diabetes. The chain links TRBV7-2 to TRBJ2-7; D gene uncertain. The sample consisted of central memory CD4+ T cells from blood. CDR3 protein: CASSLAGSYEQYF. In DNA form, the CDR3 reads TGTGCCAGCAGCTTAGCGGGGTCCTACGAGCAGTACTTC. Supplemented by reference TRBV7-2 and TRBJ2-7, the full variable domain reads GAGVSQSPSNKVTEKGKDVELRCDPISGHTALYWYRQSLGQGLEFLIYFQGNSAPDKSGLPSDRFSAERTGGSVSTLTIQRTQQEDSAVYLCASSLAGSYEQYFGPGTRLTVT.